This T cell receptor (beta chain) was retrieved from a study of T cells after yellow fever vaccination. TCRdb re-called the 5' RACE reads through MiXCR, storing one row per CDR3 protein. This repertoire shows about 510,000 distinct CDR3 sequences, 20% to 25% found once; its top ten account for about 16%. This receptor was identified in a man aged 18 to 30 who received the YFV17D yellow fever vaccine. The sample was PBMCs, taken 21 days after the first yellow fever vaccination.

In DNA form, the CDR3 reads TGTGCCAGCGGCCTTCTAGAGACCCAGTACTTC. Amino acids: CASGLLETQYF. The chain employs TRBV12-3 or TRBV12-4 and TRBJ2-5; D gene unclear. V shed 8 bases and J shed 4 bases, with 8 bases lying between them. There are 11 residues in the CDR3.